These T cell receptor beta chains were read from a single sample in a study of blood T cell repertoires in COVID-19. Method: immunoSEQ multiplex PCR; TCRdb's copy keeps in-frame clones and lacks some. Of nearly 200,000 clones detected, roughly 90% appear once; the ten largest clones hold roughly 8.1%. Sample: PBMCs or T cells enriched from blood (not recorded which). Receptors were obtained from a woman aged 18-29 years who had recovered from COVID-19. Both conserved end residues are part of each CDR3.

v_gene,j_gene,len,CDR3aa
TRBV30,TRBJ2-7,13,CAWSGGLSYEQYF
TRBV3-1/TRBV3-2,TRBJ2-3,19,CASSQDFGGTSTFSDTQYF
TRBV4-1,TRBJ1-2,17,CASSSQTSGQGAIGYTF
TRBV7-9,TRBJ1-6,15,CASSLLELGNSPLHF
TRBV15,TRBJ1-5,14,CATSHSGGSQPQHF
TRBV19,TRBJ1-3,16,CASSPRTGGAGNTIYF
TRBV19,TRBJ1-3,14,CASSTSPGGNTIYF
TRBV2,TRBJ2-1,12,CASSRDSNEQFF
TRBV10-3,TRBJ1-5,14,CAISDGGGNQPQHF
TRBV6-5,TRBJ2-3,15,CASRTKGGPYDTQYF
TRBV27,TRBJ1-3,17,CASRQTGQTNVGNTIYF
TRBV9,TRBJ1-1,14,CASSPGTGGTEAFF
TRBV5-5,TRBJ2-1,14,CASSLGAVANEQFF
TRBV10-2,TRBJ2-7,15,CASSDLRGGAYEQYF